Each of the 7 T cell receptor beta chains below was sequenced from the same sample in a study of cytomegalovirus exposure and HLA in healthy donors. The PCR had 60 Vbeta and 13 Jbeta primers. The table came from immunoSEQ multiplex PCR; TCRdb's copy has only in-frame clones and leaves some out. This sample carries fewer than 250,000 clones, 82% of them seen once, and the ten largest clones take roughly 6%. Sequenced: PBMCs. The receptors were gathered from a middle-aged man in good health and CMV-seropositive.

This clone was seen just once. V and J are TRBV5-8 and TRBJ1-4; 8 bases are shared with TRBD1. V was pared by 3 bases and J by 0 bases, with 10 bases of the junction left unmatched. The CDR3 runs 18 residues. In germline, CDR1 is SGHTS, CDR2 YDEGEE. Written as DNA, the CDR3 is TGTGCCAGCAGCTCACTTGTCCAGGGGGCGGCAACTAATGAAAAACTGTTTTTT. It codes for CASSSLVQGAATNEKLFF.

V is TRBV27 and J is TRBJ2-5, with TRBD1 as a possible D gene (6 bases). This CDR3 has 15 residues. V lost 6 bases and J 0 bases, leaving 14 bases between the germline ends. In germline, CDR1 is MNHEY, CDR2 SMNVEV (reference sequence). CDR3 nucleotides: TGTGCCAGCAGCCCAACAGGGATATACCAAGAGACCCAGTACTTC. Amino acid sequence: CASSPTGIYQETQYF.

The chain combines TRBV4-1 with TRBJ2-1; no definite D call. The length of the CDR3 is 16 residues. Germline CDR1 MGHRA, CDR2 YSYEKL. Trimming cost V 1 base and J 6 bases, with 16 bases left between them. The CDR3 reads CASSQVLNLLRNEQFF. Here the CDR3 DNA reads TGCGCCAGCAGCCAAGTGTTGAACTTGCTCCGCAATGAGCAGTTCTTC.

The genes are TRBV15 and TRBJ2-7; tentatively, D is TRBD1 (7 bases). The CDR3 totals 16 residues. The ends were cut back, 3 bases at V and 0 bases at J, with 15 bases in the middle. The germline V gene encodes CDR1 LNHNV and CDR2 YYDKDF (reference sequence). The CDR3: CATSRAGQRISYEQYV. In nucleotides, the CDR3 is TGTGCCACCAGCAGGGCGGGACAGCGGATCTCCTACGAGCAGTACGTC.

This chain uses TRBV7-6 with TRBJ2-7, with D perhaps TRBD2 (6 bases). V was shortened by 3 bases and J by 5 bases, with 8 bases between the two germline ends. This CDR3 is 12 amino acids long. The germline CDR1 and CDR2 sequences are SGHVS and FNYEAQ. The CDR3 loop is CASSLEGNEQYF. In nucleotides, the CDR3 is TGTGCCAGCAGCTTGGAGGGGAACGAGCAGTACTTC.

The chain links TRBV6-1 to TRBJ2-7; 13 positions agree with TRBD2. The junction had 3 bases not matched to a gene; V was cut back by 6 bases and J by 4 bases. The germline V gene encodes CDR1 MNHNS and CDR2 SASEGT. The CDR3 contains 14 residues. CDR3 in amino acids: CASRRLAGGYEQYF. As DNA, the CDR3 is TGTGCCAGCAGACGACTAGCGGGAGGTTACGAGCAGTACTTC.

The chain carries TRBV11-3 and TRBJ2-1; TRBD2 matches at 9 bases. The length of the CDR3 is 19 residues. With V trimmed by 1 base and J by 2 bases, 12 bases remained unmatched. The germline CDR1 and CDR2 sequences are SGHNT and YENEEA. The chain's CDR3 is CASSLGGDLGLATYNEQFF. CDR3 bases: TGTGCCAGCAGCTTAGGCGGGGACTTGGGACTAGCCACCTACAATGAGCAGTTCTTC.